Listed here are 10 T cell receptor beta chains from one sample, sequenced in a study of cytomegalovirus exposure and HLA in healthy donors. The primer mix had 60 Vbeta and 13 Jbeta primers. Clones were sequenced by immunoSEQ multiplex PCR, and TCRdb holds only the in-frame ones, with some missing. Of approximately 86,000 clones in the sample, around 85% were seen once. The sequenced sample was PBMCs. The receptors stem from a man aged 40-50 years in good health and CMV-seropositive.

The chain uses TRBV19 and TRBJ2-1; 14 nucleotides match TRBD2. This CDR3 has 13 amino acids. V dropped 5 bases and J dropped 11; count of bases not matched to a gene: 2. The germline V gene has CDR1 LNHDA and CDR2 SQIVND (reference sequence). CDR3 protein: CASSGTSGSQQFF. DNA for the CDR3: TGTGCCAGTAGTGGGACTAGCGGGAGCCAGCAGTTCTTC.

This clone occurred a few times. CDR3 protein: CAISESGQKNEKLFF. As DNA, the CDR3 is TGTGCCATCAGTGAGTCGGGACAGAAGAATGAAAAACTGTTTTTT. This chain uses TRBV10-3 with TRBJ1-4; TRBD1 matches 7 bases. J gave up 5 bases and V 0 bases, and 3 bases lay outside the gene matches. This CDR3 has 15 amino acids. Germline V lookup: CDR1 ENHRY, CDR2 SYGVKD.

The chain combines TRBV7-8 with TRBJ2-7; TRBD1 matches 7 bases. The germline V gene has CDR1 SGHVS and CDR2 FQNEAQ. J was trimmed by 6 bases and V by 4 bases; bases with no gene match: 9. CDR3 length equals 14 residues. CDR3 sequence reads: CASSSTPTGVEQYF. The CDR3 bases are TGTGCCAGCAGCTCTACCCCTACAGGGGTCGAGCAGTACTTC.

This chain connects TRBV5-6 to TRBJ2-3, with TRBD1 as a possible D gene (6 bases). The CDR3 extends over 13 amino acids. Trimming left V 5 bases short and J 5 bases short, with 12 bases between. The V gene's germline CDR1 is SGHDT and CDR2 YYEEEE. CDR3 bases: TGTGCCAGCAGGTTTAAGGGGGTAGATACGCAGTATTTT. As protein: CASRFKGVDTQYF.

The V and J genes are TRBV6-5 and TRBJ1-2; 7 bases map to TRBD1. The V segment lost 5 bases and the J segment 7 bases; nucleotides outside the gene matches: 4. The CDR3 runs to 12 residues. CDR1 is MNHEY, CDR2 SVGAGI, per germline. In DNA form, the CDR3 reads TGTGCCAGCAGTAGACAGGGTGCTGGCTACACCTTC. Residues: CASSRQGAGYTF.

V usage is TRBV19 and J usage is TRBJ2-5, with 7 bases lining up with TRBD1. The assigned J gene may be wrong: the sequence end matches TRBJ2-7 better. The CDR3 length is 16 residues. Germline V gene sequence: CDR1 LNHDA, CDR2 SQIVND (reference sequence). CDR3 DNA sequence: TGTGCCAGTAGTATTGGGCCTCCGGGACAGAGTTACGAGCAGTACTTC. Translating gives CASSIGPPGQSYEQYF.

The gene calls are TRBV19 and TRBJ1-5; a possible D gene is TRBD1 (6 bases). Germline V gene lookup returns CDR1 LNHDA and CDR2 SQIVND (reference sequence). CDR3 size: 14 residues. V was clipped by 10 bases and J by 0 bases, with 13 bases between them. The CDR3 reads CATSGAHSNQPQHF. The CDR3 DNA is TGTGCCACTTCAGGGGCCCATAGCAATCAGCCCCAGCATTTT.

This rearrangement joins TRBV7-9 to TRBJ1-1, with D possibly matching TRBD1 (6 bases). Germline CDR1 and CDR2: SEHNR and FQNEAQ (reference sequence). V lost 5 bases and J lost 7, with 11 bases in between. The CDR3 spans 12 residues. In DNA, the CDR3 is TGTGCCAGCAGCCACAGGGCCGATGAAGCTTTCTTT. Its protein is CASSHRADEAFF. Based on the CDR3 plus reference TRBV7-9 and TRBJ1-1, the full variable domain is DTGVSQNPRHKITKRGQNVTFRCDPISEHNRLYWYRQTLGQGPEFLTYFQNEAQLEKSRLLSDRFSAERPKGSFSTLEIQRTEQGDSAMYLCASSHRADEAFFGQGTRLTVV.

This clone was seen once. The V call is TRBV7-2, the J call TRBJ2-5; TRBD1 might be the D (5 bases). Germline CDR1 SGHTA, CDR2 FQGNSA. This CDR3 is 13 amino acids long. V shed 4 bases and J shed 5 bases, with 11 bases lying between them. CDR3 bases: TGTGCCAGCAGCTCTTTCAGGGTGGAGACCCAGTACTTC. Its translation is CASSSFRVETQYF.

This rearrangement joins TRBV7-9 to TRBJ1-2; possible D gene TRBD1, 5 bases. CDR1 is SEHNR, CDR2 FQNEAQ, per germline (reference sequence). The CDR3 length is 15 residues. Trimming shortened V by 5 bases and J by 3 bases, and 16 bases separated the two germline ends. CDR3 protein: CASSGGGNDHYGYTF. The CDR3 DNA reads as TGTGCCAGCAGCGGTGGGGGGAACGACCACTATGGCTACACCTTC.